The clone carrying this T cell receptor beta chain was recorded once. The CDR3 length is 14 residues. Germline CDR1 reads MNHEY; CDR2 reads SVGAGI. The V and J ends lost 6 bases and 4 bases respectively, with 12 bases between them. The data are from a study of blood T cell repertoires in COVID-19. Whole-study context: The United States, Italy and Spain supplied acute and convalescent COVID-19 samples. PBMCs, B-cell-depleted T cells, or T cells provided the cDNA or gDNA that made up the material.

Per the original data handling: Estimation of nucleated cell counts was performed using reference gene primer amplification. Profiling relied on immunoSEQ multiplex PCR, and the TCRdb table lists in-frame clones only, not all of them. The V and J calls and clone size come from that table; D and trimming were worked out from the DNA. In the table there are about 190,000 clones, about 88% of which are singletons. The rearrangement uses TRBV6-5 and TRBJ1-4; TRBD1 might be the D (6 bases). Specimen: peripheral blood. This clonotype was obtained from a man aged 30-40 years with active or convalescent COVID-19. CDR3 amino acids: CASSHRDLNEKLFF. The DNA of the CDR3 is TGTGCCAGCAGCCACAGGGATCTTAATGAAAAACTGTTTTTT.